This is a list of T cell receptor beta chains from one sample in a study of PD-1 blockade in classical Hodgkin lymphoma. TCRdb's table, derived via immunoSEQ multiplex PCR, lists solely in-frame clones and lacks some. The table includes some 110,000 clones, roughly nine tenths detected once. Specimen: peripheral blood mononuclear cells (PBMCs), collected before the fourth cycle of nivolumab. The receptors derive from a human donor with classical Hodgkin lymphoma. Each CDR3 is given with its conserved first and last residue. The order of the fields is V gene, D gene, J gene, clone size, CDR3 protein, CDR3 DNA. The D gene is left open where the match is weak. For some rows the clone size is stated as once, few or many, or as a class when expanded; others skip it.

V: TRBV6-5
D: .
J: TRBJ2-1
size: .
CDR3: CASSYTGVGNEQFF
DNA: TGTGCCAGCAGTTACACGGGAGTAGGCAATGAGCAGTTCTTC

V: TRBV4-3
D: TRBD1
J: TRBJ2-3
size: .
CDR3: CASSQETGGLSDTQYF
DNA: TGCGCCAGCAGCCAAGAGACAGGGGGGCTGTCGGATACGCAGTATTTT

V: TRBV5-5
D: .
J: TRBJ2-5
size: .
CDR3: CASSLDAQVETQYF
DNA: TGTGCCAGCAGCTTGGATGCCCAAGTAGAGACCCAGTACTTC

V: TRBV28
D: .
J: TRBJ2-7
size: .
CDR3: CASSMTWREQYF
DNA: TGTGCCAGCAGTATGACCTGGAGGGAGCAGTACTTC

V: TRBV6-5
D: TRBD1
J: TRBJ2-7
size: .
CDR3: CASRDRARYEQYF
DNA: TGTGCCAGCAGGGACAGGGCGCGGTACGAGCAGTACTTC

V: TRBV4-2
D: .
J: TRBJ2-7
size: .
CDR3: CASSQARGTHYEQYF
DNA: TGTGCCAGCAGCCAGGCCAGGGGAACTCACTACGAGCAGTACTTC

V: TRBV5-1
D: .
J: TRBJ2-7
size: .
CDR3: CASSLDLGTDAEQYF
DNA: TGCGCCAGCAGCTTAGACCTCGGGACCGACGCCGAGCAGTACTTC

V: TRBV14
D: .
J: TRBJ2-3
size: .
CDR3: CASSQLSTDTQYF
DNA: TGTGCCAGCAGCCAGTTATCCACAGATACGCAGTATTTT

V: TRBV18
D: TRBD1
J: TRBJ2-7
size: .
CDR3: CASSQRTGSSSYEQYF
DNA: TGTGCCAGCTCACAACGGACAGGATCAAGCTCCTACGAGCAGTACTTC

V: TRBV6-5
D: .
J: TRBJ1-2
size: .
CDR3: CASSYALNYGYTF
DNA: TGTGCCAGCAGTTACGCTTTGAACTATGGCTACACCTTC

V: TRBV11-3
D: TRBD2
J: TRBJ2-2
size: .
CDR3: CASSLVAGVNTGELFF
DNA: TGTGCCAGCAGCTTAGTTGCGGGAGTTAACACCGGGGAGCTGTTTTTT

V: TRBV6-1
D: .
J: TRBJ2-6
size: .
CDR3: CATLGGPGANVLTF
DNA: TGTGCCACCCTTGGGGGGCCCGGGGCCAACGTCCTGACTTTC

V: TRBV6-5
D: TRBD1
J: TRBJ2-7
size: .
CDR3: CASSNPGQPPYEQYF
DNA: TGTGCCAGCAGTAACCCGGGACAGCCACCCTACGAGCAGTACTTC

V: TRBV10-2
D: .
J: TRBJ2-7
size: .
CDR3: CASSEREMNSYEQYF
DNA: TGCGCCAGCAGTGAGCGGGAAATGAACTCCTACGAGCAGTACTTC

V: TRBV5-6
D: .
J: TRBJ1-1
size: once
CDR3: CASSNRVSHYTEAFF
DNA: TGTGCCAGCAGCAACCGCGTTTCCCACTACACTGAAGCTTTCTTT

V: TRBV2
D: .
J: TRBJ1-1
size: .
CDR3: CASSELRGTRYEAFF
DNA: TGTGCCAGCAGTGAATTAAGGGGGACCAGATATGAAGCTTTCTTT

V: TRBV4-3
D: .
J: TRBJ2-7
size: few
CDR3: CASSQGTYSYEQYF
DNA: TGCGCCAGCAGCCAAGGGACATACTCCTACGAGCAGTACTTC

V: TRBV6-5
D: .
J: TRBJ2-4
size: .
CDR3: CASSYSGRVAKNIQYF
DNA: TGTGCCAGCAGTTACTCGGGTCGAGTGGCCAAAAACATTCAGTACTTC

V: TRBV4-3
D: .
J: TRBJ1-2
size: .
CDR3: CASSQEGGGGYTF
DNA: TGCGCCAGCAGCCAAGAGGGGGGCGGTGGCTACACCTTC

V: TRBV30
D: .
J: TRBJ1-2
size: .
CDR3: CAWSSPGLIYGYTF
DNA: TGTGCCTGGAGTAGTCCGGGGCTGATCTATGGCTACACCTTC

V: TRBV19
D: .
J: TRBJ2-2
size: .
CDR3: CASSLDSLGPGELFF
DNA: TGTGCCAGTAGCCTGGACAGTCTGGGTCCCGGGGAGCTGTTTTTT

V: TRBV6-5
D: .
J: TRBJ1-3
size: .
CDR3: CASSYATGFENTIYF
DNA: TGTGCCAGCAGTTACGCGACAGGTTTCGAGAACACCATATATTTT

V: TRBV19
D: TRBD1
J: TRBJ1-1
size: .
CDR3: CASSRGTGNTEAFF
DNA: TGTGCCAGTAGTAGGGGGACAGGGAACACTGAAGCTTTCTTT

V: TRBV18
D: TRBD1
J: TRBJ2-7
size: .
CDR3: CASSPTGGNEQYF
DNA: TGTGCCAGCTCTCCGACAGGGGGAAACGAGCAGTACTTC

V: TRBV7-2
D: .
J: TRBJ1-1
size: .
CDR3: CASSLDQGWYTEAFF
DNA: TGTGCCAGCAGCTTAGATCAGGGATGGTACACTGAAGCTTTCTTT

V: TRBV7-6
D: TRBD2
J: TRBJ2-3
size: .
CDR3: CASSQTGLTTDTQYF
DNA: TGTGCCAGCAGCCAGACGGGACTAACAACAGATACGCAGTATTTT

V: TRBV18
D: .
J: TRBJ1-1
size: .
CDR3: CASSPDVGNTEAFF
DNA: TGTGCCAGCTCCCCGGACGTTGGGAACACTGAAGCTTTCTTT

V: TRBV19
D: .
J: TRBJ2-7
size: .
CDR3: CASSMGLGEQYF
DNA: TGTGCCAGTAGTATGGGGCTTGGCGAGCAGTACTTC

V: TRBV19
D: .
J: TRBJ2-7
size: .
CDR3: CASSLVGYEQYF
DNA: TGTGCCAGTAGTCTTGTGGGGTACGAGCAGTACTTC

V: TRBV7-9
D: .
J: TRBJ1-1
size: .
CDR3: CASSASGTQNTEAFF
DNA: TGTGCCAGCAGCGCCTCCGGGACACAGAACACTGAAGCTTTCTTT

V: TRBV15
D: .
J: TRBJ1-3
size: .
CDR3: CATSRGGGAGNTIYF
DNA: TGTGCCACCAGCAGAGGGGGAGGGGCTGGAAACACCATATATTTT

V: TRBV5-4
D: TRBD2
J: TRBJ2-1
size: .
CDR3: CASSLKLAGVGDEQFF
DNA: TGTGCCAGCAGCTTAAAACTAGCGGGAGTCGGTGATGAGCAGTTCTTC

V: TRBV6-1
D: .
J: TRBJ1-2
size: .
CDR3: CASSDGQLYGYTF
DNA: TGTGCCAGCAGTGATGGACAGCTCTATGGCTACACCTTC

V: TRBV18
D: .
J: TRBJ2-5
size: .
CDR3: CASSQETQYF
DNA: TGTGCCAGCTCACAAGAGACCCAGTACTTC

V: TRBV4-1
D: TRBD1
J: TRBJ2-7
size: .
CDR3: CASSQLGTGVAAEQYF
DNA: TGCGCCAGCAGCCAATTGGGAACAGGGGTGGCGGCCGAGCAGTACTTC

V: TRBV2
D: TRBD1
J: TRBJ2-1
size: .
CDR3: CASRSTGSGNEQFF
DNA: TGTGCCAGCAGGTCGACAGGGTCAGGCAATGAGCAGTTCTTC

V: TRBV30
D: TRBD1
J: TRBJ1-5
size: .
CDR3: CAWSPGTGGYQPQHF
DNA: TGTGCCTGGAGTCCCGGGACAGGGGGTTATCAGCCCCAGCATTTT

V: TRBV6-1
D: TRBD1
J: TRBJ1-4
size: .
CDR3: CASSEASGTGNEKLFF
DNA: TGTGCCAGCAGTGAGGCATCCGGGACAGGGAATGAAAAACTGTTTTTT

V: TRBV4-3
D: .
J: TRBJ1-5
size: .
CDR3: CASSQDRDIQPQHF
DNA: TGCGCCAGCAGCCAAGACAGGGATATACAGCCCCAGCATTTT

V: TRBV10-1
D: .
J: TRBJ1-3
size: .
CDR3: CASSPDSPGNTIYF
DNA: TGCGCCAGCAGCCCCGACAGTCCTGGAAACACCATATATTTT

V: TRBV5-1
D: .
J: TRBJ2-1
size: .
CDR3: CASSSGPKTYNEQFF
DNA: TGCGCCAGCAGCTCCGGACCGAAAACCTACAATGAGCAGTTCTTC

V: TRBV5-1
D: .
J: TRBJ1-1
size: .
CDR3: CASSLRAGTEAFF
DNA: TGCGCCAGCAGCTTAAGGGCGGGGACTGAAGCTTTCTTT

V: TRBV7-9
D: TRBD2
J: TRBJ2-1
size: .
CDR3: CASSSGTSGRVHEQFF
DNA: TGTGCCAGCAGTTCCGGGACTAGCGGGAGGGTTCATGAGCAGTTCTTC

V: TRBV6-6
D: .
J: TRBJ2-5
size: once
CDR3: CASSWRGSQETQYF
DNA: TGTGCCAGCAGTTGGAGGGGAAGCCAAGAGACCCAGTACTTC

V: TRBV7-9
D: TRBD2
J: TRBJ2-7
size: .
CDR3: CASSQPGLIYEQYF
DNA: TGTGCCAGCAGCCAACCGGGACTAATCTACGAGCAGTACTTC

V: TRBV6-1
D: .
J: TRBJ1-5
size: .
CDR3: CASSERLTGAYSNQPQHF
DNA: TGTGCCAGCAGTGAGCGACTGACAGGCGCTTATAGCAATCAGCCCCAGCATTTT

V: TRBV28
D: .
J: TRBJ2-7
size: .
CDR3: CASSSGWGADGDYEQYF
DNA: TGTGCCAGCAGTTCCGGCTGGGGGGCGGATGGGGACTACGAGCAGTACTTC

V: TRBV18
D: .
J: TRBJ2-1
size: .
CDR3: CASSASYNEQFF
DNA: TGTGCCAGCTCAGCATCATACAATGAGCAGTTCTTC

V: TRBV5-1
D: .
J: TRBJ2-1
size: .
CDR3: CASRPIIQATYNEQFF
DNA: TGCGCCAGCAGACCCATTATACAGGCGACCTACAATGAGCAGTTCTTC

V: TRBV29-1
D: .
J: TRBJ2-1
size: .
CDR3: CSVEGPWDLRSSYNEQFF
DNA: TGCAGCGTTGAGGGTCCCTGGGACCTCCGGAGCTCCTACAATGAGCAGTTCTTC

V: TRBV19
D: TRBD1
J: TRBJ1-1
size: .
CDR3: CASSPRDSENTEAFF
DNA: TGTGCCAGTAGTCCCCGGGACAGTGAGAACACTGAAGCTTTCTTT

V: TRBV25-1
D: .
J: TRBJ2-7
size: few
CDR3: CASSEYGPGENYEQYF
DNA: TGTGCCAGCAGTGAATATGGACCGGGAGAGAACTACGAGCAGTACTTC

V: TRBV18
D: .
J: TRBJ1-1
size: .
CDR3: CASSPGGPNTEAFF
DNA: TGTGCCAGCTCACCGGGGGGACCGAACACTGAAGCTTTCTTT

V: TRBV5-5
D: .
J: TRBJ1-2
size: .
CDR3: CASSFGQRAGNYGYTF
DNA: TGTGCCAGCAGCTTTGGACAGAGGGCGGGAAACTATGGCTACACCTTC

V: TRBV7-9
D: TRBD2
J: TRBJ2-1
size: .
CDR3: CASSPVVASGVYNEQFF
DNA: TGTGCCAGCAGCCCAGTGGTGGCTAGCGGGGTGTACAATGAGCAGTTCTTC

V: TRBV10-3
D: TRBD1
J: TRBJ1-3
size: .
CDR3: CAISLGGTGGTGNTIYF
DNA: TGTGCCATCTCACTCGGGGGGACAGGGGGAACTGGAAACACCATATATTTT

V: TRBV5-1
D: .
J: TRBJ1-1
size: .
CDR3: CASSLARQNTEAFF
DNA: TGCGCCAGCAGCTTGGCCAGGCAGAACACTGAAGCTTTCTTT